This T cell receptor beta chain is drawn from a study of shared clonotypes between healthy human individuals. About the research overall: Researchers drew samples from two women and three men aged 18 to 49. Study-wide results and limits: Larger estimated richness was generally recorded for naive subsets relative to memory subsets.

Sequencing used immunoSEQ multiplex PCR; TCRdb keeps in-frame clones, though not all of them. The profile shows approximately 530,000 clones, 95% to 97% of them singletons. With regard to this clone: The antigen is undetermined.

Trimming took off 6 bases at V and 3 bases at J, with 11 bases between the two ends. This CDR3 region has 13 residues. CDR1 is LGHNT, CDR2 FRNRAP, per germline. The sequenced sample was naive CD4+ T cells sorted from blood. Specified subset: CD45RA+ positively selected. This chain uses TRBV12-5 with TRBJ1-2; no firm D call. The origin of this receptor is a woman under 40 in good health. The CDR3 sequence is CASGLRRDYGYTF. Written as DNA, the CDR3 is TGTGCTAGTGGGCTCCGGCGGGACTATGGCTACACCTTC.